The 4 T cell receptor beta chains in this list originate from one sample, sequenced in a study of T cell changes during pregnancy in multiple sclerosis. The method was immunoSEQ multiplex PCR; TCRdb's version includes in-frame clones alone and lacks a portion of them. The sample lists about 67,000 clones; roughly 92% were seen once. The sequencing used peripheral blood, collected in the second trimester of pregnancy. The receptors shown here come from a female donor with multiple sclerosis, enrolled in a pregnancy study.

The V and J genes are TRBV6-5 and TRBJ1-2, with 8 bases identical to TRBD1. The CDR3 runs to 14 residues. With V trimmed by 0 bases and J by 3 bases, 0 bases remained unmatched. Germline V lookup: CDR1 MNHEY, CDR2 SVGAGI. As DNA, the CDR3 is TGTGCCAGCAGTTACTCGGACAGGGACTATGGCTACACCTTC. This gives the protein CASSYSDRDYGYTF.

This chain uses TRBV30 with TRBJ1-1; 7 positions match TRBD1. The germline V gene encodes CDR1 GTSNPN and CDR2 SVGIG (reference sequence). The CDR3 is made up of 10 amino acids. The trim removed 5 bases at V and 11 bases at J, leaving 5 bases unmatched. The DNA of the CDR3 is TGTGCCTGGGTAACAGGGGTGGCTTTCTTT. Protein product: CAWVTGVAFF.

The chain combines TRBV13 with TRBJ2-7; 8 bases align to TRBD1. Per germline, CDR1 PRHDT and CDR2 FYEKMQ (reference sequence). With V trimmed by 5 bases and J by 4 bases, 10 bases remained unmatched. The CDR3 length is 15 residues. For the CDR3, the DNA is TGTGCCAGCAGCCCTTCGGACAGGGATTCTTACGAGCAGTACTTC. It specifies CASSPSDRDSYEQYF.

This clone occurred once. The rearrangement joins TRBV4-3 to TRBJ2-1; 8 bases line up with TRBD2. Per the germline V gene, CDR1 is LGHNA and CDR2 is YSLEER. The CDR3 spans 17 residues. The ends lost 0 bases at V and 3 bases at J; junction bases unmatched: 7. CDR3 region: CASSQDTGGGGYNEQFF. The CDR3 DNA is TGCGCCAGCAGCCAAGATACCGGGGGGGGCGGCTACAATGAGCAGTTCTTC.